This is a list of T cell receptor beta chains from one sample in a study of T cell responses to AZD1222 COVID-19 vaccine. The method was immunoSEQ multiplex PCR; TCRdb's version includes in-frame clones alone and lacks a portion of them. This sample has roughly 80,000 clones; more than 75% occur once, and the top ten carry more than 4%. The input for sequencing was peripheral blood, taken on day 0 of AZD1222 vaccination. All receptors derive from an adult in good health. The CDR3 runs from the conserved cysteine through the conserved F or W. D genes are given only for firm matches. Clone size is given for some rows only: seen once, a few or many times, or a class if the clone is expanded.

V gene: TRBV5-1; D gene: NA; clone size: NA; J gene: TRBJ2-3; CDR3 protein: CASSLSPGGTDTQYF; CDR3 DNA: TGCGCCAGCAGCTTATCCCCCGGGGGCACAGATACGCAGTATTTT
V gene: TRBV3-1/TRBV3-2; D gene: NA; clone size: NA; J gene: TRBJ1-1; CDR3 protein: CASSQPRDSEAFF; CDR3 DNA: TGTGCCAGCAGCCAACCCCGAGACAGTGAAGCTTTCTTT
V gene: TRBV18; D gene: NA; clone size: once; J gene: TRBJ2-7; CDR3 protein: CASSPGRVEGEQYF; CDR3 DNA: TGTGCCAGCTCACCCGGCAGGGTCGAGGGGGAGCAGTACTTC
V gene: TRBV11-2; D gene: NA; clone size: few; J gene: TRBJ1-2; CDR3 protein: CASSSPHRERLSKGYTF; CDR3 DNA: TGTGCCAGCAGCTCCCCTCACAGGGAAAGACTGTCGAAAGGCTACACCTTC
V gene: TRBV19; D gene: TRBD1; clone size: NA; J gene: TRBJ1-2; CDR3 protein: CASSISRQGLDGYTF; CDR3 DNA: TGTGCCAGTAGTATTAGTCGACAGGGCCTTGACGGCTACACCTTC
V gene: TRBV15; D gene: NA; clone size: NA; J gene: TRBJ1-5; CDR3 protein: CATSREASNQPQHF; CDR3 DNA: TGTGCCACCAGCCGCGAGGCCAGCAATCAGCCCCAGCATTTT
V gene: TRBV9; D gene: TRBD2; clone size: NA; J gene: TRBJ2-1; CDR3 protein: CASSVVVGTSVSGEQFF; CDR3 DNA: TGTGCCAGCAGCGTAGTAGTCGGGACTAGCGTTAGTGGTGAGCAGTTCTTC
V gene: TRBV6-2/TRBV6-3; D gene: NA; clone size: NA; J gene: TRBJ1-1; CDR3 protein: CASSYGLSNTEAFF; CDR3 DNA: TGTGCCAGCAGTTACGGACTGAGCAACACTGAAGCTTTCTTT
V gene: TRBV7-9; D gene: NA; clone size: NA; J gene: TRBJ2-5; CDR3 protein: CASSLLGRLYQETQYF; CDR3 DNA: TGTGCCAGCAGCTTATTGGGACGGCTGTACCAAGAGACCCAGTACTTC
V gene: TRBV4-1; D gene: TRBD1; clone size: few; J gene: TRBJ1-2; CDR3 protein: CASSREGQGTDGYTF; CDR3 DNA: TGCGCCAGCAGCCGGGAGGGACAGGGTACGGATGGCTACACCTTC
V gene: TRBV5-5; D gene: TRBD2; clone size: NA; J gene: TRBJ2-3; CDR3 protein: CASSTLAGGNTDTQYF; CDR3 DNA: TGTGCCAGCAGCACGTTAGCGGGGGGAAACACAGATACGCAGTATTTT
V gene: TRBV7-2; D gene: TRBD1; clone size: NA; J gene: TRBJ1-6; CDR3 protein: CASSLVGQVNYSPLHF; CDR3 DNA: TGTGCCAGCAGCTTAGTAGGACAGGTTAACTATTCACCCCTCCACTTT
V gene: TRBV4-1; D gene: TRBD1; clone size: once; J gene: TRBJ1-1; CDR3 protein: CASSHGQGETEAFF; CDR3 DNA: TGCGCCAGCAGCCATGGACAGGGGGAGACTGAAGCTTTCTTT
V gene: TRBV27; D gene: TRBD1; clone size: NA; J gene: TRBJ1-5; CDR3 protein: CASSPGTGGQPQHF; CDR3 DNA: TGTGCCAGCAGTCCAGGGACAGGGGGTCAGCCCCAGCATTTT
V gene: TRBV11-3; D gene: TRBD1; clone size: NA; J gene: TRBJ1-2; CDR3 protein: CASSFPGGDGYTF; CDR3 DNA: TGTGCCAGCAGCTTTCCAGGGGGCGATGGCTACACCTTC
V gene: TRBV11-2; D gene: NA; clone size: NA; J gene: TRBJ1-5; CDR3 protein: CASSEDRNQPQHF; CDR3 DNA: TGTGCCAGCAGCGAGGACAGAAATCAGCCCCAGCATTTT
V gene: TRBV19; D gene: NA; clone size: NA; J gene: TRBJ1-2; CDR3 protein: CASSIGPANYGYTF; CDR3 DNA: TGTGCCAGTAGTATAGGACCGGCTAACTATGGCTACACCTTC
V gene: TRBV6-5; D gene: NA; clone size: NA; J gene: TRBJ2-2; CDR3 protein: CASSYATGFPGELFF; CDR3 DNA: TGTGCCAGCAGTTACGCCACAGGGTTCCCCGGGGAGCTGTTTTTT
V gene: TRBV11-3; D gene: NA; clone size: NA; J gene: TRBJ2-7; CDR3 protein: CASSLEASEQYF; CDR3 DNA: TGTGCCAGCAGCTTGGAGGCGTCCGAGCAGTACTTC
V gene: TRBV6-1; D gene: NA; clone size: NA; J gene: TRBJ1-2; CDR3 protein: CASSEGRADLYGYTF; CDR3 DNA: TGTGCCAGCAGTGAAGGGAGGGCAGACCTTTATGGCTACACCTTC
V gene: TRBV4-2; D gene: NA; clone size: NA; J gene: TRBJ1-3; CDR3 protein: CAYQAPGNTIYF; CDR3 DNA: TGTGCCTATCAGGCCCCTGGAAACACCATATATTTT
V gene: TRBV2; D gene: NA; clone size: NA; J gene: TRBJ1-3; CDR3 protein: CASSVYRGNTIYF; CDR3 DNA: TGTGCCAGCAGTGTGTACAGAGGAAACACCATATATTTT
V gene: TRBV6-2/TRBV6-3; D gene: TRBD2; clone size: few; J gene: TRBJ2-1; CDR3 protein: CASSSPRTSGSIDAFF; CDR3 DNA: TGTGCCAGCAGCTCTCCCCGGACTAGCGGGAGCATTGACGCGTTCTTC
V gene: TRBV14; D gene: NA; clone size: NA; J gene: TRBJ2-6; CDR3 protein: CASSQLSGANVLTF; CDR3 DNA: TGTGCCAGCAGCCAACTCTCTGGGGCCAACGTCCTGACTTTC
V gene: TRBV12-3/TRBV12-4; D gene: NA; clone size: NA; J gene: TRBJ1-6; CDR3 protein: CASSRYNSPLHF; CDR3 DNA: TGTGCCAGCAGTCGGTATAATTCACCCCTCCACTTT
V gene: TRBV2; D gene: NA; clone size: NA; J gene: TRBJ2-7; CDR3 protein: CASRARGQAFEQYF; CDR3 DNA: TGTGCCAGCAGGGCCCGGGGGCAGGCCTTCGAGCAGTACTTC